This T cell receptor beta chain was documented in a study of response to subunit inactivated influenza vaccine. Study results and caveats: The authors suggested that every seasonal influenza vaccination recruits few new T cells.

MiXCR was run by TCRdb on the RT-PCR reads, yielding one entry per CDR3 protein. Here the sample spans around 190,000 distinct CDR3 sequences, roughly 14% being singletons. In its sample, this clonotype was seen a few times. Its antigen is undetermined. This sequence originates from a man aged 45-60 years who received an inactivated influenza vaccine. This specimen was CD8+ T cells sorted from PBMCs, taken around 5 days after vaccination.

The CDR3: CASSLAGPAGTEAFF. In DNA form, the CDR3 reads TGCGCCAGCAGCTTGGCCGGTCCGGCGGGGACTGAAGCTTTCTTT. The rearrangement uses TRBV5-1 and TRBJ1-1; D not resolved. V lost 0 bases to trimming and J lost 5 bases, with 14 bases between them. Germline V gives CDR1 SGHRS, CDR2 YFSETQ. This CDR3 comprises 15 residues.